What follows are 26 T cell receptor beta chains derived from one specimen sequenced in a study of T cells after posttransplantation cyclophosphamide. Clones were read by immunoSEQ multiplex PCR, and TCRdb kept only the in-frame ones, dropping some. This sample comprises 40,000 to 55,000 clones, none seen once only. The sequenced sample was PBMCs. The receptors originated from a man aged 35-49 years in good health, CMV-negative, and a related stem cell transplant donor.

The table lists this clone with many counts. The J gene is TRBJ2-5, the V gene TRBV4-1; D gene unclear. CDR1 is MGHRA, CDR2 YSYEKL, per germline. Trimming removed 1 base from V and 2 bases from J, with 14 bases in between. This CDR3 has 16 amino acids. CDR3 DNA: TGCGCCAGCAGCCAAGGTGACTCTATAGTTCAAGAGACCCAGTACTTC. It codes for CASSQGDSIVQETQYF.

At least ten counts were recorded for this clone. V usage is TRBV5-1 and J usage is TRBJ2-7; 9 bases are a match to TRBD2. This CDR3 has 15 amino acids. V lost 0 bases, J lost 0 bases, and 1 base stayed unmatched. Looked up from germline, CDR1 is SGHRS and CDR2 is YFSETQ. The CDR3 bases are TGCGCCAGCAGCTTGGATAGCGGGAGCTCCTACGAGCAGTACGTC. Its protein product is CASSLDSGSSYEQYV.

This clone was observed at least ten times. The chain joins TRBV10-3 to TRBJ1-1; 7 bases map to TRBD1. Per germline, CDR1 ENHRY and CDR2 SYGVKD. There are 14 residues in the CDR3. V shed 4 bases, J shed 1 base, and the junction held 3 bases outside the gene matches. The CDR3 spells CAISAGQPNTEAFF. CDR3 nucleotides: TGTGCCATCAGTGCGGGACAGCCGAACACTGAAGCTTTCTTT.

The table lists this clone with many counts. V gene TRBV11-2 combines with J gene TRBJ2-1; D is unresolved. V lost 2 bases, J lost 4 bases, and 9 bases lay in between. There are 14 residues in the CDR3. The germline V gene encodes CDR1 SGHAT and CDR2 FQNNGV. CDR3 in DNA: TGTGCCAGCAGCTTAAACTCGGTATACAATGAGCAGTTCTTC. It is translated as CASSLNSVYNEQFF.

This rearrangement joins TRBV7-2 to TRBJ2-5; TRBD2 agrees at 9 bases. The CDR3 is made up of 16 amino acids. Germline V lookup: CDR1 SGHTA, CDR2 FQGNSA. V trimming: 5 bases; J trimming: 3 bases; junction bases outside the gene matches: 10. The CDR3 loop reads CASSANLAGAEETQYF. The CDR3 nucleotides are TGTGCCAGCAGCGCAAACTTAGCGGGAGCGGAAGAGACCCAGTACTTC.

This chain joins TRBV7-9 and TRBJ1-5; tentatively, D is TRBD1 (6 bases). The CDR3 totals 16 residues. Per the germline V gene, CDR1 is SEHNR and CDR2 is FQNEAQ (reference sequence). V was clipped by 0 bases and J by 0 bases, with 9 bases between them. The CDR3 bases are TGTGCCAGCAGCTTAGCGGGGGCGAATAGCAATCAGCCCCAGCATTTT. This encodes CASSLAGANSNQPQHF.

This clone was seen a handful of times. V is TRBV6-5 and J is TRBJ2-1; D is unclear. This CDR3 region has 15 residues. Germline V gives CDR1 MNHEY, CDR2 SVGAGI. Trimming pared 2 bases from V and 0 bases from J, leaving 8 bases between. The CDR3 region has the DNA TGTGCCAGCAGTTACGAGGCCCGCTCCTACAATGAGCAGTTCTTC. Protein: CASSYEARSYNEQFF.

This clone was counted at least ten times. The chain recombines TRBV7-3 with TRBJ2-3; perhaps TRBD1 as D (7 bases). Germline V gives CDR1 SGHTA, CDR2 FQGTGA. Trimming left V 4 bases short and J 6 bases short, with 17 bases between. The CDR3 length is 15 residues. CDR3 nucleotide sequence: TGTGCCAGCAGCTCAGGGGGGTACGGCCCCGATACGCAGTATTTT. It is translated as CASSSGGYGPDTQYF.

This clone has at least ten counts. The rearrangement links TRBV7-2 to TRBJ1-5; D is perhaps TRBD1 (5 bases). The V end lost 2 bases, the J end lost 2 bases, and 13 bases lay between the germline ends. CDR1 SGHTA and CDR2 FQGNSA come from the germline V gene. This CDR3 has 16 residues. CDR3 region: CASSLSGVRGNQPQHF. The CDR3 DNA reads TGTGCCAGCAGCTTATCGGGGGTGAGGGGCAATCAGCCCCAGCATTTT.

This clone has at least ten counts. The rearrangement joins TRBV7-9 to TRBJ1-1, with 8 bases lining up with TRBD1. Germline V gene lookup returns CDR1 SEHNR and CDR2 FQNEAQ (reference sequence). This CDR3 is 14 amino acids long. V gave up 1 base and J gave up 11 bases; unmatched junction bases: 9. CDR3 region: CASSLELGQVLAFF. The DNA of the CDR3 is TGTGCCAGCAGCTTAGAATTGGGACAGGTTCTTGCTTTCTTT.

This clone was detected only a few times. The CDR3 ends on some other residue instead of the conserved phenylalanine or tryptophan, so this is likely a read error. This chain joins TRBV10-2 and TRBJ1-2; D possibly corresponds to TRBD1 (5 bases). From germline, CDR1 is WSHSY and CDR2 SAAADI. V was shortened by 7 bases and J by 7 bases, with 16 bases between the two germline ends. The CDR3 has 13 amino acids. The CDR3: CASTDRNLGGYTL. The CDR3 DNA follows: TGCGCCAGCACCGACAGAAACTTGGGTGGCTACACCCTC.

Ten or more counts support this clone. The rearrangement uses TRBV5-1 and TRBJ2-2; 11 bases fit TRBD2. There are 16 residues in the CDR3. V was pared by 4 bases and J by 4 bases, with 6 bases of the junction left unmatched. Per germline, CDR1 SGHRS and CDR2 YFSETQ. The CDR3 loop reads CASSPSGGPGTGELFF. In DNA form, the CDR3 reads TGCGCCAGCAGCCCTAGCGGGGGGCCTGGCACCGGGGAGCTGTTTTTT.

This clone came up many times. The J gene is TRBJ2-1, the V gene TRBV19; 8 nucleotides match TRBD1. V lost 2 bases to trimming and J lost 8 bases; unmatched junction nucleotides: 8. In germline, CDR1 is LNHDA, CDR2 SQIVND (reference sequence). This CDR3 has 15 residues. The chain's CDR3 is CASSISGQGHDEQFF. In DNA, the CDR3 is TGTGCCAGTAGTATATCCGGACAGGGTCACGATGAGCAGTTCTTC.

This clone was counted many times. The chain couples TRBV29-1 to TRBJ1-4, with TRBD1 identical over 8 bases. CDR1 and CDR2 (germline): SQVTM, ANQGSEA. Trimming at V came to 1 base and at J to 10 bases, leaving 11 bases not matched to a gene. CDR3 length: 15 amino acids. The CDR3 sequence is CSVEVDRGGSGKLFF. The CDR3 DNA reads as TGCAGCGTTGAAGTCGACAGGGGCGGCTCTGGAAAACTGTTTTTT.

This clone was recorded at least ten times. This chain uses TRBV5-6 with TRBJ2-1, with 8 bases fitting TRBD2. This CDR3 has 14 amino acids. CDR1 is SGHDT, CDR2 YYEEEE, per germline. Unmatched junction bases numbered 2, after V lost 2 bases and J lost 4 bases. The CDR3 region has the DNA TGTGCCAGCAGCTTCGGCGGGGGGTACAATGAGCAGTTCTTC. Protein sequence: CASSFGGGYNEQFF.

This clone was observed at least ten times. This sequence joins TRBV4-3 and TRBJ1-2; 8 nucleotides match TRBD1. The V and J ends lost 0 bases and 3 bases, in that order; junction bases with no gene match: 9. CDR1 and CDR2 (germline): LGHNA, YSLEER. The CDR3 loop spans 17 amino acids. The CDR3 region has the DNA TGCGCCAGCAGCCAAGATATTGGGACAGGCCGGGACTATGGCTACACCTTC. Translating gives CASSQDIGTGRDYGYTF.

This clone was recorded a few times. The V and J genes are TRBV9 and TRBJ2-3, with no clear D. The CDR3 has 15 residues. The germline V gene has CDR1 SGDLS and CDR2 YYNGEE. The V end was cut by 0 bases, the J end by 3 bases, with 11 bases between. DNA for the CDR3: TGTGCCAGCAGCGTAGCTGGAGCCGAAACAGATACGCAGTATTTT. This gives the protein CASSVAGAETDTQYF.

The V and J genes are TRBV7-9 and TRBJ2-7; no clear D. This CDR3 has 16 residues. Trimming pared 0 bases from V and 2 bases from J, leaving 14 bases between. Looked up from germline, CDR1 is SEHNR and CDR2 is FQNEAQ (reference sequence). This CDR3 is CASSLALAGFPYEQYF. The CDR3 coding sequence is TGTGCCAGCAGCTTAGCGCTGGCCGGGTTTCCCTACGAGCAGTACTTC.

This clone was counted ten times or more. V gene TRBV27 combines with J gene TRBJ2-2; 11 positions agree with TRBD2. CDR1 is MNHEY and CDR2 is SMNVEV in the germline V gene (reference sequence). J gave up 5 bases and V 2 bases, and 7 bases lay outside the gene matches. CDR3 length: 17 amino acids. The CDR3 loop reads CASSLSSTSGVTGELFF. DNA of the CDR3: TGTGCCAGCAGTTTAAGCTCGACTAGCGGGGTAACCGGGGAGCTGTTTTTT.

This clone was detected ten times or more. The chain employs TRBV2 and TRBJ1-2; TRBD1 aligns across 7 bases. CDR1 SNHLY and CDR2 FYNNEI come from the germline V gene. Unmatched junction bases numbered 6, after V lost 1 base and J lost 4 bases. The CDR3 length is 15 residues. CDR3 nucleotides: TGTGCCAGCAGTGAAGAAGGGGGCGGTGGCTATGGCTACACCTTC. Amino acids: CASSEEGGGGYGYTF.

As DNA, the CDR3 is TGTGCCATCAGTGAGTCGTTGACAGGGGAATCAGATACGCAGTATTTT. Amino acid sequence: CAISESLTGESDTQYF. This chain connects TRBV10-3 to TRBJ2-3, with 8 bases identical to TRBD1. This CDR3 has 16 residues. V dropped 0 bases and J dropped 4; count of bases not matched to a gene: 6. Germline CDR1 and CDR2: ENHRY and SYGVKD.

In its sample, this clone was seen many times. J is TRBJ2-7 and V is TRBV6-5; D might be TRBD2 (5 bases). Germline assignment: CDR1 MNHEY and CDR2 SVGAGI. The CDR3 consists of 14 residues. V lost 5 bases to trimming and J lost 4 bases, with 15 bases between them. Here the CDR3 reads CASSTREPRYEQYF. The CDR3 region has the DNA TGTGCCAGCAGTACGAGGGAGCCGCGGTACGAGCAGTACTTC.

This clone was observed at least ten times. This chain links TRBV6-1 with TRBJ2-1; 8 bases are shared with TRBD1. The ends lost 2 bases at V and 1 base at J; junction bases unmatched: 4. The CDR3 runs to 16 residues. Germline V gene sequence: CDR1 MNHNS, CDR2 SASEGT. The CDR3 sequence is CASSEFRGQSYNEQFF. The CDR3 DNA sequence: TGTGCCAGCAGTGAATTCAGGGGGCAGTCCTACAATGAGCAGTTCTTC.

Only a few counts were recorded for this clone. This rearrangement joins TRBV29-1 to TRBJ2-5; 10 nucleotides align to TRBD2. Trimming cost V 6 bases and J 5 bases; bases outside gene matches: 9. Germline-derived CDR1 and CDR2 are SQVTM and ANQGSEA. The CDR3 runs 14 residues. This chain's CDR3 is CSVLSSGSSETQYF. CDR3 nucleotides: TGCAGCGTCCTTTCTAGCGGGAGTTCTGAGACCCAGTACTTC.

The CDR3, as DNA: TGTGCCAGCAGTAGAAACGCAGGGTTTCGAGGCTACACCTTC. It is translated as CASSRNAGFRGYTF. This chain uses TRBV27 with TRBJ1-2; TRBD1 might be the D (5 bases). V lost 5 bases and J 8 bases, leaving 18 bases between the germline ends. CDR1 is MNHEY, CDR2 SMNVEV, per germline (reference sequence). The CDR3 is 14 residues long.

Ten or more counts support this clone. This CDR3 is CASKPSGSSLEQYF. The CDR3 DNA reads as TGTGCCAGTAAACCAAGCGGGAGTTCCCTCGAGCAGTACTTC. The chain uses TRBV27 and TRBJ2-7; 8 nucleotides line up with TRBD2. Germline V CDR1 and CDR2: MNHEY, SMNVEV (reference sequence). This CDR3 spans 14 amino acids. V trimming: 9 bases; J trimming: 6 bases; junction bases outside the gene matches: 13.